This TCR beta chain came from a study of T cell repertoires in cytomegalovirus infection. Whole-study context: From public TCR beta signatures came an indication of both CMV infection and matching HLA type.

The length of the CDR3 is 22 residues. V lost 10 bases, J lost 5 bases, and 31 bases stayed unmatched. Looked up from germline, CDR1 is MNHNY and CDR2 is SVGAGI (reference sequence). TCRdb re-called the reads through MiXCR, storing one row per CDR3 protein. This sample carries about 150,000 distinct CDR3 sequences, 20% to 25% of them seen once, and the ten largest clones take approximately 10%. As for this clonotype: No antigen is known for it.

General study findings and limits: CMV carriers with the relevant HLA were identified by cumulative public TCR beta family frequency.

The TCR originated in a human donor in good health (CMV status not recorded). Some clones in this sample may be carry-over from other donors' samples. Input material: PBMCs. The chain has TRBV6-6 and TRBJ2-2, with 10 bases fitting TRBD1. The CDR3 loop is CAIRGTPGQEGQGIVATGELFF. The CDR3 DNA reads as TGTGCCATCCGCGGAACACCGGGACAGGAGGGACAGGGGATAGTCGCGACCGGGGAGCTGTTTTTT.